This TCR beta chain was recovered during a study of early T cells in non-severe SARS-CoV-2 infection. As for the study in general: Unpaired chains resulted from sequencing bulk RNA of unsorted whole blood. Study observations and caveats: Matching with VDJdb favored anti-spike CD8 responses (missing private and CD4 specificities).

V was pared by 4 bases and J by 4 bases, with 13 bases between. Germline V gives CDR1 SGHVS, CDR2 FQNEAQ. This CDR3 is 15 amino acids long. Unique molecular identifiers (one per individual cDNA molecule) were attached. From the 5' RACE reads, TCRdb called clonotypes with MiXCR, one entry per CDR3 protein. The repertoire has under 60,000 distinct CDR3 sequences, about 10% of them found once; the top ten carry 4.5%. This clonotype was recorded many times. Its matching antigen is unknown. The TCR comes from an adult who was a healthcare worker with PCR-confirmed SARS-CoV-2 infection or an uninfected control (not recorded which). The J gene is TRBJ1-4, the V gene TRBV7-8; D is possibly TRBD1 (6 bases). The sequenced sample consisted of whole blood. The CDR3 loop reads CASSSRQAYNEKLFF. DNA for the CDR3: TGTGCCAGCAGCTCCCGACAGGCATATAATGAAAAACTGTTTTTT.